The text below deals with one T cell receptor beta chain. The CDR3 has 12 amino acids. Trimming took 7 bases from V and 8 from J, leaving 14 bases between them. From germline, CDR1 is LGHNA and CDR2 YNFKEQ. The sample originates from a study of blood T cell repertoires in COVID-19. On the study more broadly: T cells, B-cell-depleted T cells, or PBMCs supplied cDNA or gDNA.

Sequenced by immunoSEQ multiplex PCR; TCRdb stores in-frame clones only, minus some. Of 140,000 to 150,000 clones detected, 88% appear once; the ten largest clones hold 1.5% to 2%. The sequenced material came from peripheral blood. This TCR was sampled from a man aged 70 or older with acute or convalescent COVID-19. The chain joins TRBV4-2 to TRBJ1-2; unclear D gene. The CDR3 bases are TGTGCCAGCACCAACAAGGGAGAAGGCTACACCTTC. Translated, it gives CASTNKGEGYTF.